This T cell receptor beta chain was sequenced for a study of OX40 agonist ivuxolimab in advanced cancers. Describing the broader study: Ivuxolimab was a fully human IgG2 agonistic monoclonal antibody targeting the costimulatory receptor OX40 (CD134). Intravenous ivuxolimab was administered to patients every 2 weeks at six dose levels: 0.01, 0.1, 0.3, 1.5, 3 and 10 mg/kg. Prior anti-PD-1, anti-PD-L1 or anti-CTLA-4 therapy was permitted, and roughly two fifths of dose-escalation patients had received checkpoint inhibitors. Peripheral TCRbeta sequencing aimed to test whether ivuxolimab altered TCR sequence diversity and caused clonal T-cell expansion. Of the approximately 53 patients in dose escalation, 19 had hepatocellular carcinoma, some 15 had melanoma, 9 had renal cell carcinoma and 9 had head and neck cancer. The paper covers the monotherapy dose-escalation part of the phase I ivuxolimab trial, which included N ≈ 54 patients. The dose-escalation cohort was 80% to 90% male with a mean age of roughly 60 years, ranging from about 20 to 80. Partial responses occurred in three dose-escalation patients, of whom one had hepatocellular carcinoma and two had cutaneous melanoma. Points the paper makes about the study in general: On average, CD8+ T cells showed more expanded clones than CD4+ T cells after ivuxolimab. Which antigens the clonally expanded peripheral T cells were specific for was not determined. Low levels of normalized T-cell clonal expansion were also seen in some patients who did not respond. In the 0.1-3.0 mg/kg groups, partial responders had among the lowest normalized peripheral clonal expansion, particularly in CD8+ T cells. At doses of 0.1 to 3.0 mg/kg, clonal expansion of both CD4+ and CD8+ T cells in blood was seen between baseline and week 6.

For sequencing of the TCRbeta CDR3 region, genomic DNA was extracted from the sorted cells. The immunoSEQ Assay was used for sequencing of TCRbeta CDR3 regions. Entries here come from immuneACCESS through TCRdb and include only in-frame sequences with V and J called. Some clones fail to appear in such tables; in the studies checked, an unresolved V gene covers under half of the shortfall, and the cause of the remainder is unknown. The sample profile shows about 86,000 clones; around 88% of them were found once. Roughly 1.4% of the sample is held by the ten biggest clonotypes. Patients with autoimmune disease history or receiving systemic immunosuppression were excluded from the trial. Peripheral blood for TCR sequencing was collected from all dose cohorts at baseline, on cycle 4 day 1, and on cycle 7 day 1. The samples were taken from a phase I, first-in-human, multicenter, open-label dose-escalation trial of ivuxolimab. Adults with locally advanced or metastatic melanoma, renal cell, hepatocellular, or head and neck squamous cell carcinoma were enrolled in the trial. Before TCR sequencing, CD4+ T cells and CD8+ T cells from peripheral blood were sorted into separate populations.

This clone showed up just once. Its antigen is still unknown. Within one base of it there is no much larger clone, and no base qualities were kept. Measured from the cysteine to the phenylalanine, the CDR3 is 17 residues long. Solely the CDR3 DNA is kept, with 51 bases framed from the first base. Unmatched junction bases come to 7, with V trimmed by 3 bases and J by 4 bases. The CDR1 and CDR2 encoded by the germline V gene (reference sequence) are SGHNT and YYREEE. The sequence was obtained from an adult with an advanced solid tumor such as melanoma, head and neck, liver or kidney cancer. The sample here was CD4+ or CD8+ T cells sorted from blood, taken in a trial of the OX40 agonist ivuxolimab. The rearrangement joined TRBV5-4 to TRBJ2-3; 14 central nucleotides agree with TRBD2. At the DNA level, the sequence is TGTGCCAGCAGCTCCGGGACTAGCGGGAGAGGCCCAGATACGCAGTATTTT. It translates as CASSSGTSGRGPDTQYF. The full variable domain, completed from the reference TRBV5-4 and TRBJ2-3 proteins outside the CDR3, reads ETGVTQSPTHLIKTRGQQVTLRCSSQSGHNTVSWYQQALGQGPQFIFQYYREEENGRGNFPPRFSGLQFPNYSSELNVNALELDDSALYLCASSSGTSGRGPDTQYFGPGTRLTVL.